Reported below is one TCR beta chain. The sample originates from a study of blood T cell repertoires in COVID-19. Study overall: PBMCs, B-cell-depleted T cells, or T cells provided the cDNA or gDNA that made up the material.

The CDR3 length is 15 residues. CDR1 LNHDA and CDR2 SQIVND come from the germline V gene (reference sequence). The V end was cut by 4 bases, the J end by 2 bases, with 14 bases between. This table comes from immunoSEQ multiplex PCR, and its TCRdb copy is limited to in-frame clones, with some not included. The sample contains some 200,000 clones, 81% of which appear only once. What was sequenced was PBMCs or T cells enriched from blood (not recorded which). This sequence was found in a woman aged 45-65 years with acute COVID-19. The rearrangement links TRBV19 to TRBJ1-1; D unclear. The CDR3 here is CASSNHAGINTEAFF. The CDR3 DNA reads as TGTGCCAGTAGTAATCATGCGGGGATCAACACTGAAGCTTTCTTT.